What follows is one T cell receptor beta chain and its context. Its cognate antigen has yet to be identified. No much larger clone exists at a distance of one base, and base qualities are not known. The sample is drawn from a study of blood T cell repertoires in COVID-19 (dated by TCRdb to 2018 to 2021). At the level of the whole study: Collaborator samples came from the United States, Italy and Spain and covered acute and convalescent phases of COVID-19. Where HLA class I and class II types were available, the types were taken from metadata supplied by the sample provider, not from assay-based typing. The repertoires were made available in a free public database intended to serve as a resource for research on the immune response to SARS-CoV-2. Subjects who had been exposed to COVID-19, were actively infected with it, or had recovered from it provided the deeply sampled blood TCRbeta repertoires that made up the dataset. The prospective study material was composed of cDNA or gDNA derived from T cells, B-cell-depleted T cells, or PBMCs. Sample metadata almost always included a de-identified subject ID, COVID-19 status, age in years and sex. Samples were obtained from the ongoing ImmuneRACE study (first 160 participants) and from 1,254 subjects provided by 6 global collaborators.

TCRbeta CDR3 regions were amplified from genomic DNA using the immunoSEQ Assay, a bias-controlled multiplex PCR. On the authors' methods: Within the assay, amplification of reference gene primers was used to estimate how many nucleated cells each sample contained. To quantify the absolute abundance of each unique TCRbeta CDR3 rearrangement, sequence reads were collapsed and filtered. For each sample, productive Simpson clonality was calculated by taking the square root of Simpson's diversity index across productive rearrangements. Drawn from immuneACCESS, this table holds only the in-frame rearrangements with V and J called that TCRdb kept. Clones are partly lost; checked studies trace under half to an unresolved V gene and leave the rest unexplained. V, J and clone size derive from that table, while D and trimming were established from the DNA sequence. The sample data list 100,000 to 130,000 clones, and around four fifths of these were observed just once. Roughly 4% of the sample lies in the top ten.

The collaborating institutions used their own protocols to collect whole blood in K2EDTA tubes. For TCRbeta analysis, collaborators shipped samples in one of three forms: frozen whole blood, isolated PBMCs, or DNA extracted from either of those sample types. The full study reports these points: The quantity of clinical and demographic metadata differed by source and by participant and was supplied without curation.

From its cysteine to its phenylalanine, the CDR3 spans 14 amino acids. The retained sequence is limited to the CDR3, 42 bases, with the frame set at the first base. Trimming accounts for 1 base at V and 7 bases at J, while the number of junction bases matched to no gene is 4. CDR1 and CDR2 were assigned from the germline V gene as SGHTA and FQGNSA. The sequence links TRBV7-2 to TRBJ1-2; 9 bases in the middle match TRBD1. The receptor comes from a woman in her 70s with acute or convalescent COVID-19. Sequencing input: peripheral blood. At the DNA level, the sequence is TGTGCCAGCAGCTTAGTAGGGACAGGGTTTGGCTACACCTTC. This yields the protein CASSLVGTGFGYTF.